The TCR beta chain described here comes from a study of blood T cell repertoires in COVID-19 (dated by TCRdb to 2020 to 2022). Regarding the complete study: Samples covering the acute and convalescent phases of COVID-19 were provided by collaborators in the United States, Italy and Spain. The material from the prospective study consisted of cDNA or gDNA derived from T cells, B-cell-depleted T cells, or PBMCs. The dataset comprised deeply sampled blood TCRbeta repertoires from subjects exposed to, actively infected with, or recovered from COVID-19. A freely available public database, intended as a resource for researchers studying the immune response to SARS-CoV-2, is where the repertoires were released. The samples were drawn from the first 160 participants of the ongoing ImmuneRACE study and from 1,200 or so subjects provided by 6 global collaborators. Sample metadata almost always included a de-identified subject ID, COVID-19 status, age in years and sex. Where HLA class I and class II types were available, the types were taken from metadata supplied by the sample provider, not from assay-based typing.

As concerns this clone: Which antigen it targets is not known. The record has no base qualities; no much larger clone is one base away.

V is cut by 0 bases and J by 9 bases, and the space between the germline ends is 18 bases. CDR1 and CDR2 are read off the germline V gene as SGHRS and YFSETQ. There are 15 amino acids in the CDR3, from cysteine to phenylalanine inclusive. Only the CDR3 DNA stays, 45 bases, in frame from base 1. The investigation overall reported the following: The amount of clinical and demographic metadata varied by source and participant and was provided uncurated.

In the prospective study, participants were roughly 18 to 100 years old, resided in approximately 25 geographic areas of the United States, and were enrolled through a virtual design. Cohort assignment in the prospective study relied on participant-reported clinical history from a screening survey and a study questionnaire. ImmuneRACE Cohort 3 recovered participants were defined by two consecutive negative NP/OP PCR tests, healthcare professional clearance, or symptom resolution. In the prospective study, whole blood, serum and a nasopharyngeal or oropharyngeal swab were collected from each participant by mobile phlebotomists. Prospective study participants could optionally give additional blood draws and questionnaires over an approximately two-month period. Blood samples from the prospective study were shipped frozen or at room temperature prior to DNA extraction. TCRbeta CDR3 regions were amplified from genomic DNA by means of the immunoSEQ Assay, a bias-controlled multiplex PCR. Regarding the original processing steps: The number of nucleated cells in each sample was estimated from the amplification of reference gene primers within the assay. To quantify the absolute abundance of each unique TCRbeta CDR3 rearrangement, sequence reads were collapsed and filtered. For each sample, productive Simpson clonality was calculated as the square root of Simpson's diversity index across productive rearrangements. TCRdb provides this immuneACCESS table in a form limited to in-frame rearrangements. Some clones are lacking; in checked studies, under half of them reflect an unresolved V gene, and why the rest are absent is not known. The D gene and trimming were derived from the DNA, and the V and J assignments and clone size from that table. The sample table contains about 210,000 clones; only one count was recorded for around four fifths of them. The biggest ten clones account for around 9% of the sample.

This chain joins TRBV5-1 to TRBJ2-5; a tentative D match to TRBD1 spans 6 bases. The source is a man aged 35 to 55 who had recovered from COVID-19. Sequencing input: PBMCs or T cells enriched from blood (not recorded which). At the DNA level, the sequence is TGCGCCAGCAGCTTGGAACAGGGTGGAGTGGCGGCCCAGTACTTC. Translation gives CASSLEQGGVAAQYF.